What follows is one TCR beta chain and its context. Its antigen has not been determined. Base qualities are not at hand, and no much larger clone is one base apart. CDR1 and CDR2, per the germline V gene (reference sequence), are SEHNR and FQNEAQ. The CDR3 holds 14 amino acids from the cysteine to the phenylalanine. The read is trimmed to its CDR3 DNA, 42 bases read in frame from base 1. Trimming at the junction amounts to 2 bases on V and 1 base on J, and the germline ends lie 8 bases apart. The data derive from a study of cytomegalovirus exposure and HLA in healthy donors (dated by TCRdb to about 2017). For the wider study: An earlier analysis of approximately 600 of the donors reported 250 to 300 Gb of sequence data and roughly 100 million unique TCR beta sequences from about 179 million T cells. Approximately 300 gigabases of sequencing data and 70 million to 100 million unique TCR sequences made up an early release that covered 500 to 650 HLA-typed donors. The genetic ancestry cluster associated with self-reported Caucasian donors included roughly four fifths of the 398 genotyped donors. The aim of the study was to test whether cataloging public T cell receptors could identify signatures of past pathogen exposure. Using immunosequencing, the study profiled T cell repertoires from 640 or so subjects and related those repertoires to cytomegalovirus serostatus. A separate validation cohort of more than 100 different subjects was used in addition to the 666-subject first cohort. High-throughput TCR immunosequencing, statistical association of individual TCRs with disease status, and machine learning were combined to predict cytomegalovirus infection status. To study patterns of TCR occurrence, a later analysis re-analyzed previously published TCR beta repertoires from several hundred donors and added high-resolution HLA genotyping. Rather than drawing on any new phenotypic data, the later analysis identified candidate immune exposures from TCR beta sequences and the way those sequences occurred across donors. In an earlier analysis of around 540 of the donors, high-throughput TCR beta sequencing was used to judge whether each TCR beta V gene segment behaved as functional or pseudogenic. Donor age, sex, ethnicity and CMV serostatus were compiled together with the repertoire data. A later genetic analysis used genome-wide SNP genotypes for 398 of the 666 donors, treating that subset as a discovery cohort. All discovery cohort repertoires had been generated on a single sequencing platform. Class I and class II HLA loci were covered by the typing at four-digit resolution. Typing coverage varied by locus: roughly 629-640 donors for A, B, C, DRB1 and DQB1; around 560 for DQA1; more than 600 for DPA1; around 450 for DPB1. Roughly 5 DR-DQ haplotypes were handled as single units for association and clustering, since linkage in the cohort was strong. On average, 235,054 unique TCR beta nucleotide sequences were sequenced per donor among about 400 genotyped donors of the cohort, with about 19% of those sequences being non-productive. General study outcomes and caveats: Strong co-occurrence of HLA alleles, especially DR and DQ, made assigning TCR associations to individual alleles difficult. The authors suggested that the approach could potentially be generalized to other disease states and immunological phenotypes. In vitro tests confirmed that a few of the cytomegalovirus-associated TCR beta chains recognize cytomegalovirus antigens. Only TCR beta chains were sequenced in this cohort, and the absence of alpha or paired-chain data limited detectable features. In both the original and validation cohorts, the classifier was reported to diagnose cytomegalovirus status with high specificity and sensitivity. Specific HLA alleles were associated with about 17,000 TCR beta sequences at a false discovery rate of 0.05 in a later analysis. According to a later analysis, TCR association rates differed among HLA loci, with DRB1 alleles showing the most associated TCRs and HLA-C alleles showing the fewest. HLA typing was unavailable for some donors at each locus, so association tests used only the typed subset. The study listed over 150 TCR beta chains as associated with cytomegalovirus. The 87-base-pair reads could not distinguish some IMGT-functional V segments, including TRBV6-2 and TRBV6-3, so those segments were excluded. About 15 rarely observed V segments, including chromosome 9 orphons, were excluded from the earlier analysis of about 500 of the donors because counts were too low. According to a later genetic analysis, donors in an Asian-associated ancestry cluster had fewer N-insertions in productive TCRs than the approximately 650-donor mean. A further reported finding was that TCR beta sequences accurately predicted the HLA-A and HLA-B alleles for most subjects in the first cohort. In a later analysis, several top co-occurrence clusters were reported to appear linked to parvovirus B19, influenza, CMV and Epstein-Barr virus. In an earlier analysis of roughly 560 of the donors, most TCR beta V segments were observed in productive rearrangements about 87% or about 30% of the time, broadly matching IMGT annotations. Compared with equally common non-associated chains, HLA-associated TCR beta chains in a later analysis were more clonally expanded and had lower generation probabilities. Most TCR sequences were observed very rarely across donors, whereas some public TCRs were present in many individuals. Presence/absence analyses assumed roughly uniform sequencing depth across donors, an assumption that may not hold. Most CMV-associated TCR beta chains appeared to be HLA-restricted in a later analysis, and the HLA associations seemed to be driven largely by CMV exposure. The only immune exposure information available for the cohort was CMV serostatus. A later genetic analysis associated a missense DCLRE1C variant with V-gene and J-gene trimming of TCR beta chains, and an independent cohort replicated the association. Linkage disequilibrium might explain the correlated functional status among segregating V segments, but an unknown experimental factor could not be excluded. A group of highly shared sequence variants was considered likely to be a technical artifact of the sequencing pipeline.

The cohort was made up of under 800 healthy bone marrow donors. At the time of sampling, every cohort member was nominally healthy, though immune exposures that went unrecorded were likely present. The donor tested CMV seronegative, placing the donor among the 350 or so seronegative members of the cohort. Each donor provided a peripheral blood sample, and peripheral blood mononuclear cells were used for TCR beta sequencing. Genomic DNA extraction from the blood cell samples was performed with the Qiagen DNeasy Blood Extraction Kit. The library was built by means of the immunoSEQ multiplex PCR assay. For the multiplex PCR, a mixture combining 60 forward primers for TCR Vbeta segments and 13 reverse primers for TCR Jbeta segments was used. The CDR3 region of rearranged TCR beta genes was amplified from genomic DNA by a multiplex PCR assay. The amplified TCR beta libraries were sequenced on the Illumina HiSeq System as 87-base-pair reads. The source study handled its data this way. A later analysis tallied some 79 million unique TCR beta chains across the 666 repertoires, and approximately 9.9 million of those chains were shared by two or more donors. A nearest-neighbor algorithm error-corrected the raw reads and collapsed the reads into unique sequences, merging closely related sequences to remove PCR and sequencing errors. CDR3 sequences were aligned to IMGT reference sequences to assign V, D and J gene segments. For a sequence to be retained, a match of at least six nucleotides to both a V gene segment and a J gene segment was required. Rearrangements were classified as productive when the CDR3 lacked stop codons and remained in frame with V and J, and all other rearrangements were classified as non-productive. Following IMGT convention, CDR3 was defined as the stretch from the second conserved V-encoded cysteine up to the conserved J-encoded phenylalanine. Sequences without an unambiguous match to a single V gene segment were excluded from the earlier analysis of 450 to 650 of the donors. In an earlier analysis of some 590 of the donors, a V segment was called functional when productive rearrangements were above 56.7%, and segregating when the standard deviation between donors exceeded 5%. A statistical classification framework was built for diagnosing cytomegalovirus status from the catalog of TCR beta chain sequences. A later analysis assigned V and J genes by comparing TCR nucleotide sequences with IMGT/GENE-DB human TR gene sequences. Using the TCRdist pipeline, a later analysis assigned CDR3 sequences along with most-parsimonious VDJ recombination scenarios. A later analysis defined each TCR beta chain by its CDR3 amino acid sequence plus V-gene family, and excluded reads lacking a unique V-gene family. To address suspected cross-contamination and a sequencing artifact, a later analysis removed over 500 highly shared, low-generation-probability nucleotide sequences. For each public chain, a later analysis derived a clonal expansion index from normalized ranks of inferred template counts within each repertoire. In a later analysis, generation probabilities were computed using a VDJ recombination model fitted to out-of-frame rearrangements, and the results were checked against IGoR. Hypergeometric tests were used in a later analysis to score TCR-TCR, TCR-HLA and TCR-CMV co-occurrence, with a repertoire-size bias correction applied to the TCR pairs. False discovery rates were estimated in a later analysis by permuting HLA or CMV assignments 20 times. A later analysis grouped co-occurring TCRs with DBSCAN, adding TCRdist sequence similarity when clustering within HLA-allele-positive subsets. Repertoires with fewer than 30,000 or more than 120,000 public chains were left out of co-occurrence clustering, as were a few repertoires with anomalous nucleotide sharing. This immuneACCESS table, as held by TCRdb, lists in-frame sequences with V and J called but not all clones. Of the missing ones, under half trace to an unresolved V gene in checked studies; the others have no known cause. The V and J calls and clone size are taken from that table; D and trimming were inferred from the DNA. The sample records more than 85,000 clones, around 87% of which are singletons. The ten biggest clones cover approximately 1.8% of the sample.

Source material: PBMCs. The chain is assembled from TRBV7-9 and TRBJ1-1; there is no confident call for the D gene. The source is a man aged 35 to 55 in good health and CMV-seronegative. CDR3 loop: CASSLRAGNTEAFF. The nucleotide sequence is TGTGCCAGCAGCTTAAGGGCGGGGAACACTGAAGCTTTCTTT.